These 17 T cell receptor beta chains were sequenced from one sample in a study of T cell responses to AZD1222 COVID-19 vaccine. Using immunoSEQ multiplex PCR, the repertoire was profiled, and TCRdb retains in-frame clones only, with some absent. The repertoire holds roughly 150,000 clones, 87% seen once, with 0.85% to 1.1% in the top ten. This specimen was peripheral blood, taken 28 days after the second AZD1222 dose. These receptors were taken from an adult who received the AZD1222 COVID-19 vaccine.

The J gene is TRBJ2-1, the V gene TRBV7-6, with 8 bases identical to TRBD1. V was clipped by 2 bases and J by 7 bases; unmatched bases: 7. This CDR3 contains 15 residues. The germline gives CDR1 SGHVS, CDR2 FNYEAQ. The CDR3 loop is CASSLPGGLGNEQFF. The CDR3 DNA reads TGTGCCAGCAGCTTACCAGGGGGCTTGGGAAATGAGCAGTTCTTC.

The chain uses TRBV7-9 and TRBJ1-5; D gene uncertain. Germline CDR1 and CDR2: SEHNR and FQNEAQ (reference sequence). This CDR3 is 13 amino acids long. V dropped 3 bases and J dropped 0 bases, with 3 bases sitting between them. The CDR3 loop reads CASSFSSNQPQHF. CDR3 sequence (DNA): TGTGCCAGCAGCTTCAGTAGCAATCAGCCCCAGCATTTT.

The chain couples TRBV6-5 to TRBJ1-2, with 8 nucleotides matching TRBD1. The germline CDR1 and CDR2 sequences are MNHEY and SVGAGI. V lost 6 bases, J lost 4 bases, and 7 bases stayed unmatched. The CDR3 runs to 14 residues. The CDR3 DNA reads as TGTGCCAGCAGGCAACAGGGGGGGGCCTATGGCTACACCTTC. Residues: CASRQQGGAYGYTF.

The rearrangement joins TRBV19 to TRBJ2-7; possible D gene TRBD1, 6 bases. Germline CDR1 and CDR2: LNHDA and SQIVND (reference sequence). The V end was cut by 3 bases, the J end by 3 bases, with 15 bases between. The CDR3 runs to 15 residues. The CDR3 DNA sequence: TGTGCCAGTAGTATTGGGGGCCCTTTTTACTACGAGCAGTACTTC. This encodes CASSIGGPFYYEQYF.

V is TRBV2 and J is TRBJ2-7; D is ambiguous. The CDR3 loop spans 11 amino acids. From germline, CDR1 is SNHLY and CDR2 FYNNEI. V was cut by 6 bases and J by 7 bases, with 10 bases left in between. The CDR3 bases are TGTGCCAGCAGGACATCCCCGGAGCAGTACTTC. It encodes CASRTSPEQYF.

The V call is TRBV9, the J call TRBJ2-2; no clear D gene. In germline, CDR1 is SGDLS, CDR2 YYNGEE. This CDR3 region has 15 residues. With 0 bases removed from V and 2 bases from J, the gap between germline ends came to 8 bases. CDR3 region: CASSVVQTNTGELFF. CDR3 DNA sequence: TGTGCCAGCAGCGTAGTACAGACAAACACCGGGGAGCTGTTTTTT.

This clone appeared a single time. The chain joins TRBV5-6 to TRBJ1-5; the match to TRBD1 covers 8 bases. The CDR3 is 15 residues long. Germline V lookup: CDR1 SGHDT, CDR2 YYEEEE. Trimming removed 1 base from V and 6 bases from J; junction bases left unmatched: 6. The CDR3 DNA follows: TGTGCCAGCAGCTTGCAGAACAGGGGGAGTCAGCCCCAGCATTTT. As protein: CASSLQNRGSQPQHF.

V and J are TRBV10-2 and TRBJ2-1; 8 bases are a match to TRBD2. V lost 7 bases, J lost 0 bases, and 11 bases stayed unmatched. Germline CDR1 WSHSY, CDR2 SAAADI. The CDR3 contains 17 residues. The CDR3 nucleotides read TGCGCCAGCAAGACGGGGGGGGTTCAAAGCTCCTACAATGAGCAGTTCTTC. The encoded protein is CASKTGGVQSSYNEQFF.

The chain carries TRBV29-1 and TRBJ1-1; TRBD1 aligns across 7 bases. Germline lookup yields CDR1 SQVTM and CDR2 ANQGSEA. Trimming cost V 7 bases and J 0 bases; bases outside gene matches: 5. The CDR3 is 13 residues long. Here the CDR3 DNA reads TGCAGCGCCCGGGACAGCCTGAACACTGAAGCTTTCTTT. This gives the protein CSARDSLNTEAFF.

The rearrangement links TRBV7-2 to TRBJ2-5, with D perhaps matching TRBD1 or TRBD2 (5 bases each). Per germline, CDR1 SGHTA and CDR2 FQGNSA. The CDR3 has 17 amino acids. Trimming shortened V by 5 bases and J by 0 bases, and 19 bases separated the two germline ends. Written as DNA, the CDR3 is TGTGCCAGCAGCCCCCCGGCCGAGGGGCTGTACCAAGAGACCCAGTACTTC. Encoded protein: CASSPPAEGLYQETQYF.

The rearrangement links TRBV7-2 to TRBJ2-3, with D possibly TRBD2 on 7 matching bases. The CDR3 length is 13 residues. V gave up 8 bases and J gave up 3 bases, with 12 bases separating them. Germline V lookup: CDR1 SGHTA, CDR2 FQGNSA. DNA for the CDR3: TGTGCCAGCGGGGGGGCCTGGACAGATACGCAGTATTTT. The encoded protein is CASGGAWTDTQYF.

The rearrangement uses TRBV5-4 and TRBJ2-1, with D unclear. The germline V and J ends were trimmed by 0 bases and 7 bases, with 5 bases remaining between them. The CDR3 length is 12 residues. Germline V gives CDR1 SGHNT, CDR2 YYREEE (reference sequence). CDR3 bases: TGTGCCAGCAGCTTGGAGGGAAATGAGCAGTTCTTC. The encoded protein is CASSLEGNEQFF.

This chain links TRBV2 with TRBJ1-5, with 8 bases that match TRBD1. Unmatched junction bases numbered 3, after V lost 5 bases and J lost 0 bases. CDR3 length: 15 amino acids. The germline V gene has CDR1 SNHLY and CDR2 FYNNEI. CDR3 protein: CASSLQGDSNQPQHF. The CDR3 DNA reads as TGTGCCAGCAGTTTACAGGGGGATAGCAATCAGCCCCAGCATTTT.

V gene TRBV5-6 combines with J gene TRBJ2-7, with 12 bases identical to TRBD1. Looked up from germline, CDR1 is SGHDT and CDR2 is YYEEEE. J lost 5 bases, V lost 3 bases, and 15 bases had no gene match. The CDR3 sequence is 18 residues long. CDR3 region: CASSSPYIQGTGGDEQYF. The CDR3 region has the DNA TGTGCCAGCAGCTCTCCATATATCCAGGGGACAGGGGGCGACGAGCAGTACTTC.

J is TRBJ2-7 and V is TRBV5-1; 9 bases line up with TRBD1. This CDR3 has 16 amino acids. With 0 bases clipped from V and 3 bases from J, the junction kept 7 bases outside the gene matches. Germline V gene data show CDR1 as SGHRS and CDR2 as YFSETQ. This chain's CDR3 is CASSLGGPTGGYEQYF. CDR3 in DNA: TGCGCCAGCAGCTTGGGGGGACCGACAGGGGGCTACGAGCAGTACTTC.

The chain joins TRBV4-2 to TRBJ2-7; D is possibly TRBD1 (7 bases). Looked up from germline, CDR1 is LGHNA and CDR2 is YNFKEQ. Trimming removed 4 bases from V and 7 bases from J, with 20 bases in between. The CDR3 is made up of 15 amino acids. CDR3 nucleotides: TGTGCCAGCAGCCCCATCTGGAGGGGGCTGGAGGAGCAGTACTTC. This encodes CASSPIWRGLEEQYF.

CDR3 coding DNA: TGTGCCAGCAGCTTCCGCGTTGGGGGACAGGGAGCTTTCTTT. Amino acid sequence: CASSFRVGGQGAFF. The chain carries TRBV7-8 and TRBJ1-1; 9 positions match TRBD1. The CDR3 length is 14 residues. The germline gives CDR1 SGHVS, CDR2 FQNEAQ. V lost 3 bases, J lost 10 bases, and 9 bases stayed unmatched.